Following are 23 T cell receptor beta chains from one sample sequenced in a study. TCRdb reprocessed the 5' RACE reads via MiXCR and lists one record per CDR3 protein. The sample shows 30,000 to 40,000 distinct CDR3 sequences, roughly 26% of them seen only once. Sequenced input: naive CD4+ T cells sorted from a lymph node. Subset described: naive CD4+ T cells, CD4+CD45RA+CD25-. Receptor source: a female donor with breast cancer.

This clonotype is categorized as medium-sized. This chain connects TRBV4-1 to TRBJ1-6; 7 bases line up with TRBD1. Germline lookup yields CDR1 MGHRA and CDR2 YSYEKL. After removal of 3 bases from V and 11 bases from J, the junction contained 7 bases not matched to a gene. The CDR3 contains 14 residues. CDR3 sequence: CASSHGTEIAPLHF. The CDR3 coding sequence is TGCGCCAGCAGCCACGGGACAGAAATAGCACCCCTCCACTTT.

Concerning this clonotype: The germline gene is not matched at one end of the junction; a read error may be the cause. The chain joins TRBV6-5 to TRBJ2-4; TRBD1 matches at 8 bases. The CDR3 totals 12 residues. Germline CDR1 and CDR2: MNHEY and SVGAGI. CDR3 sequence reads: CASRHPGQVPHF. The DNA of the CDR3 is TGTGCCAGCAGACACCCGGGACAGGTTCCCCACTTC.

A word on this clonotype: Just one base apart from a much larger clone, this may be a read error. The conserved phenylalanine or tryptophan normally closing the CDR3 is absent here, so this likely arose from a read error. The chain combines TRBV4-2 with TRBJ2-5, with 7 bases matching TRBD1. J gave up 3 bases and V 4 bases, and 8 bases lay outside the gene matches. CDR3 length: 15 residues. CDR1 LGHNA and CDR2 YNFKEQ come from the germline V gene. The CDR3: CASSPRDRREETQYL. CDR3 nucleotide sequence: TGTGCCAGCAGCCCCCGGGACAGAAGAGAAGAGACCCAGTACCTC.

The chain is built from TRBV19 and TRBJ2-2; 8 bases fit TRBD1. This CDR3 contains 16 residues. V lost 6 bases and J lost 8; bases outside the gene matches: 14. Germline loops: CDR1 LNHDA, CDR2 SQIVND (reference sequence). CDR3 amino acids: CASRIEGTGPRGELFF. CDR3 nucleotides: TGTGCCAGTAGGATTGAAGGGACAGGCCCAAGAGGGGAGCTGTTTTTT.

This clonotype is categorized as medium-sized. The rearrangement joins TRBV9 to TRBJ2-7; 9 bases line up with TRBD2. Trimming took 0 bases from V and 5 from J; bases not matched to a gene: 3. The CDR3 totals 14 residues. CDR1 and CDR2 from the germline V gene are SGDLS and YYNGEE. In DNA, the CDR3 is TGTGCCAGCAGCGTAGAGCGGGAGGACAACGAGCAGTACTTC. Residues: CASSVEREDNEQYF.

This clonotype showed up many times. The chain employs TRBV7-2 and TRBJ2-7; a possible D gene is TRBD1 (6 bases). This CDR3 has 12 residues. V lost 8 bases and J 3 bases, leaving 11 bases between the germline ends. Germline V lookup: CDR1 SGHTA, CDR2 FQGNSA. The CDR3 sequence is CASRTDHYEQYF. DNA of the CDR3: TGTGCCAGCCGGACAGACCACTACGAGCAGTACTTC.

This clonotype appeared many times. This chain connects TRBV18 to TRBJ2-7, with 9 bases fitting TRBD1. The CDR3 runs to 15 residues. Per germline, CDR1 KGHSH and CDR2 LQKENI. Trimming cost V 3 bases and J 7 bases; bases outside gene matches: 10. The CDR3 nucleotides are TGTGCCAGCTCACCCCAAGGACAGGGGTCAAGGGAGCAGTACTTC. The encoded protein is CASSPQGQGSREQYF.

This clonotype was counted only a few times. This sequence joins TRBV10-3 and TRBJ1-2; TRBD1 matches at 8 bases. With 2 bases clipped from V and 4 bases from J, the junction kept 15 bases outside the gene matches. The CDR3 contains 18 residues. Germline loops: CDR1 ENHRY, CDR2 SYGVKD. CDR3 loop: CAISEAGMTGEVFYGYTF. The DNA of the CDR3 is TGTGCCATCAGTGAGGCGGGGATGACAGGGGAGGTATTCTATGGCTACACCTTC.

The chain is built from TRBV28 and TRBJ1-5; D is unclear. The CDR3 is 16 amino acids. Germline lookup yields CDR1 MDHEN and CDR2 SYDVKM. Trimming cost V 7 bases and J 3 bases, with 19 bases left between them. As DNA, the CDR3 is TGTGCCAGCACCTCGTTTGAGGGTTCACCCAATCAGCCCCAGCATTTT. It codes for CASTSFEGSPNQPQHF.

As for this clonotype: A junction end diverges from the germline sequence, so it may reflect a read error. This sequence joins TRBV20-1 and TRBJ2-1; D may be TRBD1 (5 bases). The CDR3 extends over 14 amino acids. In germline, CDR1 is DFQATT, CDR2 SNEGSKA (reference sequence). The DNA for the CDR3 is TGCAGTGCTAGAGTTTCCAGGGTTTACAGTGAGCAGTTCTTC. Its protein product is CSARVSRVYSEQFF.

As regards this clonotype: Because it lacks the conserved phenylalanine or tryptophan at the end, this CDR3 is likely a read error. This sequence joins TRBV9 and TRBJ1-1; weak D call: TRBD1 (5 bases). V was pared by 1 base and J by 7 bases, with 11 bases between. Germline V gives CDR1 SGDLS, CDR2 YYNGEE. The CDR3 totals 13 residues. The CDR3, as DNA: TGTGCCAGCAGCGTAACAGGAGAGAGTGAAGCTTTCCTT. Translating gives CASSVTGESEAFL.

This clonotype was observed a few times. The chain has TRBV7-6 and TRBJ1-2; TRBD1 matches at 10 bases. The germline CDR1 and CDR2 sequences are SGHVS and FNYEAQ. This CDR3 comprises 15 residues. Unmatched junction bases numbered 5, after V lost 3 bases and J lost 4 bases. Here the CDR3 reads CASSLTDRGTYGYTF. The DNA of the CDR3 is TGTGCCAGCAGCTTGACGGACAGGGGGACCTATGGCTACACCTTC. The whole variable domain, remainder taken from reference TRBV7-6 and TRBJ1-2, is GAGVSQSPRYKVTKRGQDVALRCDPISGHVSLYWYRQALGQGPEFLTYFNYEAQQDKSGLPNDRFSAERPEGSISTLTIQRTEQRDSAMYRCASSLTDRGTYGYTFGSGTRLTVV.

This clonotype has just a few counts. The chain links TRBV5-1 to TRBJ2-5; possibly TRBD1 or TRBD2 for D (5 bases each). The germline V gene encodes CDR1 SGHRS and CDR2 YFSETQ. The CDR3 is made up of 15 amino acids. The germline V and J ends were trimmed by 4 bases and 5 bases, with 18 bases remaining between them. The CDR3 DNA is TGCGCCAGCAGCCAAGGGACCCAGGAAACGGAGACCCAGTACTTC. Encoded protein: CASSQGTQETETQYF.

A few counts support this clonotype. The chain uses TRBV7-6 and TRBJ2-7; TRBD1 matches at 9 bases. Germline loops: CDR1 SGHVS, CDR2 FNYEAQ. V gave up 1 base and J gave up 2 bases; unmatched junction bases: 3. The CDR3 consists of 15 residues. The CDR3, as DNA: TGTGCCAGCAGCTTAGACAGGGGGCGCCCCTACGAGCAGTACTTC. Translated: CASSLDRGRPYEQYF.

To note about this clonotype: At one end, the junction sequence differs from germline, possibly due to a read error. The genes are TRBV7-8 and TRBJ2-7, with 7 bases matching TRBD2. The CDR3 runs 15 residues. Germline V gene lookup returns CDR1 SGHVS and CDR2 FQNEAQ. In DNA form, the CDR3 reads TGTGCCGGCAGCTTAGTAGGCCTAGCGGAAGACGAGCAGTACTTC. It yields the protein CAGSLVGLAEDEQYF.

The CDR3 coding sequence is TGTGCCACCCTCTTAAGCGGTAGTTACAATGAGCAGTTCTTC. This gives the protein CATLLSGSYNEQFF. The genes are TRBV28 and TRBJ2-1; tentative D call: TRBD2 (5 bases). The germline CDR1 and CDR2 sequences are MDHEN and SYDVKM. The CDR3 runs to 14 residues. Trimming removed 10 bases at V and 4 bases at J, with 17 bases between.

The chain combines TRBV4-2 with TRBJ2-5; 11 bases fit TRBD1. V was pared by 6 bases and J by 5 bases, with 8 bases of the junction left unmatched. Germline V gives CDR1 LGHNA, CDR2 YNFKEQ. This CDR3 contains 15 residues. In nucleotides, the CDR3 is TGTGCCAGCAGTCCGGACAGGGGGCGCGAGGAGACCCAGTACTTC. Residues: CASSPDRGREETQYF.

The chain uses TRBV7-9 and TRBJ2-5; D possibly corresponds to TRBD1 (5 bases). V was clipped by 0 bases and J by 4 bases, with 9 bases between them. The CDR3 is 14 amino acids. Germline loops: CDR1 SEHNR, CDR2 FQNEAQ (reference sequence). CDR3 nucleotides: TGTGCCAGCAGCTTAGCCAGGGTAGGAGAGACCCAGTACTTC. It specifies CASSLARVGETQYF.

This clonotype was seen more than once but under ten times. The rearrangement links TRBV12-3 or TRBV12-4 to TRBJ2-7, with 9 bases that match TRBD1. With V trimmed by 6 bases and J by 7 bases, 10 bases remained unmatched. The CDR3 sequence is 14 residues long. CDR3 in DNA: TGTGCCAGCAGCCGTGGGGGACAGGGTGTGGAGCAGTACTTC. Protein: CASSRGGQGVEQYF.

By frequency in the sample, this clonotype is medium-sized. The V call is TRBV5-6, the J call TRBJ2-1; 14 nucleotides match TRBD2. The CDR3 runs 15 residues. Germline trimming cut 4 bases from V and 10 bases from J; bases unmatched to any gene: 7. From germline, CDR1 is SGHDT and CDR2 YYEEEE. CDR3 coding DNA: TGTGCCAGCAGCCCCGGACTAGCGGGAGGAAGAGAGCAGTTCTTC. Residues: CASSPGLAGGREQFF.

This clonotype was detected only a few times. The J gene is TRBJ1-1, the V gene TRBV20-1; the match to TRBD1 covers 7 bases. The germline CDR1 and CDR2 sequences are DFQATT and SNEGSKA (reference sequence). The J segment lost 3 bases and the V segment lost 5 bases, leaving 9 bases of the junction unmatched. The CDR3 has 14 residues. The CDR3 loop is CSAPTLDRYTEAFF. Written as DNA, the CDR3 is TGCAGTGCTCCCACCCTGGACAGGTACACTGAAGCTTTCTTT.

The CDR3 coding sequence is TGTGCCAGCAGTTTATCGTCGGGTAGCAATCAGCCCCAGCATTTT. The encoded protein is CASSLSSGSNQPQHF. V gene TRBV27 combines with J gene TRBJ1-5; D is undetermined. The CDR3 spans 15 residues. The V gene lost 0 bases and the J gene lost 0 bases, with 6 bases spanning the gap. Germline V gene data show CDR1 as MNHEY and CDR2 as SMNVEV (reference sequence).

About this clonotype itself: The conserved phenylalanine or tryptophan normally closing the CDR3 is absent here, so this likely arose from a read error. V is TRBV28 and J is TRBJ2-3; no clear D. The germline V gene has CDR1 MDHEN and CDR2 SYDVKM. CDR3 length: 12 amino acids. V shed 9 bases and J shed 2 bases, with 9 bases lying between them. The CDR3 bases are TGTGCCAGTAGTGGATTCACAGATACGCAGTATTGT. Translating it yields CASSGFTDTQYC.